This T cell receptor (beta chain) derives from a study of T cells in Graves' hyperthyroidism and ophthalmopathy. Study results and caveats: A model using 13 V-J features told ophthalmopathy apart from stable hyperthyroidism.

On the basis of clinical symptoms, serum thyroxine and TRAb, thyroid ultrasound and orbital computed tomography, diagnoses were made. PBMCs were obtained from over 8.5 ml fresh peripheral blood. RNA transcripts provided the source from which TCR beta CDR3 regions were amplified. HTBI primers drove first-round RT-PCR of the TCR CDR3. TCRdb itself ran the multiplex PCR reads through MiXCR, one entry per CDR3 protein. Of 200,000 or so distinct CDR3 sequences detected, less than 20% appear once; the ten largest clones hold roughly 55%. This clonotype was counted ten times or more. Its antigen is currently unknown. This CDR3 contains 12 residues. CDR1 and CDR2 from the germline V gene are MDHEN and SYDVKM. Trimming pared 10 bases from V and 0 bases from J, leaving 9 bases between.

This chain connects TRBV28 to TRBJ2-5; no clear D. The TCR originated in a woman aged 45-65 years with Graves' hyperthyroidism. The sample comprised blood. DNA for the CDR3: TGTGCCACCAGAAATTACCAAGAGACCCAGTACTTC. This gives the protein CATRNYQETQYF.